The clone carrying this T cell receptor beta chain was found a few times. Its target is unknown. Each sample's TCRB immunosequencing used 500 to 550 nanograms of biopsy DNA. The data were produced by immunoSEQ multiplex PCR, yet TCRdb's version contains in-frame clones alone and is incomplete. The data hold fewer than 5,000 clones, with 74% observed a single time. This CDR3 contains 13 residues. V lost 7 bases to trimming and J lost 7 bases, with 17 bases between them. Per the germline V gene, CDR1 is SNHLY and CDR2 is FYNNEI. This record belongs to a study of T cell repertoires in ileal Crohn's disease. About the study: Postoperative therapy was given to about half: approximately 10 thiopurines, 15 to 20 anti-TNF agents. Findings of the study overall: All patients with clonality above 26.8% had endoscopic recurrence.

The rearrangement uses TRBV2 and TRBJ2-7, with D possibly TRBD2 on 5 matching bases. The sequencing sample was made of ileal tissue. The TCR sequence derives from an adult with Crohn's disease. This chain's CDR3 is CASTGDVLGEQYF. The CDR3 bases are TGTGCCAGCACCGGGGATGTCCTTGGGGAGCAGTACTTC.